This T cell receptor beta chain was identified during a study of shared clonotypes between healthy human individuals. From germline, CDR1 is LGHNA and CDR2 YNFKEQ. Trimming left V 0 bases short and J 4 bases short, with 7 bases between. CDR3 length equals 14 residues. Donors had no recently reported acute infections or vaccinations and were HIV-negative. The donors were all Caucasian adults (living in Nashville, Tennessee). The table came from immunoSEQ multiplex PCR; TCRdb's copy has only in-frame clones and leaves some out. Found here are 450,000 to 500,000 clones, approximately 84% of them singletons; the top ten hold about 13%. General study findings and limits: There were few donors, and this limited the genetic and exposure-history diversity represented.

This clone has at least ten counts. Its antigen remains unknown. Sequencing was done on a sample of PBMCs. The receptor comes from a middle-aged woman in good health. Some clones in this sample may be carry-over from other donors' samples. The rearrangement joins TRBV4-2 to TRBJ2-1; possible D gene TRBD1, 5 bases. The CDR3 reads CASSQETGYNEQFF. The DNA of the CDR3 is TGTGCCAGCAGCCAAGAAACAGGATACAATGAGCAGTTCTTC.